This TCR beta chain was sequenced during a study of T-cell reconstitution after alpha-beta-depleted transplantation in children (dated by TCRdb to about 2016). For the wider study: T-cell immune reconstitution after TCRalphabeta/CD19-depleted allogeneic hematopoietic cell transplantation in children was quantitatively tracked in the study by means of TCR repertoire profiling.

Points the paper makes about the study in general: The frequencies of hyperexpanded clones fell over the following months, and after one year, T-cell counts and TCRbeta diversity were mostly attributed to newly produced T cells. Apparently early alphabetaT-cell count recovery about two months after transplant reportedly relied on only several hundred rapidly expanded clones derived from non-depleted graft cells. In some patients, the high TCRbeta diversity seen at day 60 was put down to recipient T cells and intrathymic progenitors that had survived conditioning.

This clonotype has just a few counts. No antigen is known for it. Nothing much larger sits one base from this clone, and base qualities are not available. Library generation was performed with PCR. The sequencing machine was an Illumina HiSeq 2500. To normalize quantification of the TCRbeta repertoire, the TCR libraries were built with molecular barcoding that relied on unique molecular identifiers. TCRdb reworked the public reads: Q25 trimming with fastp, MiXCR clone assembly, productive beta chains retained. When rows share a CDR3 protein, they turn into one entry using the most common DNA and genes. In all, the sample holds around 200,000 distinct CDR3 sequences, and approximately 8% of those were seen once. 35% to 45% of the sample lies in the top ten. Taken with the paper, the label for treatment or condition translates to: allogeneic hematopoietic cell transplantation with graft depleted of TCRalphabeta T cells and CD19 B cells. The transplant recipients were children given TCRalphabeta/CD19-depleted allogeneic hematopoietic cell grafts.

The sample in question was PBMCs, mostly from graft donor cells, obtained 360 days after TCRalphabeta/CD19-depleted stem cell transplant. This TCR derives from a male patient between 2 and 9 years old who had a stem cell transplant for acute myeloid leukemia, so the T cells may come from the graft donor.

The base sequence is TGTGCCTGGAGTGGAAGGCCCGGGGAGGTCCCCCTCTACAATGAGCAGTTCTTC. Translated, it reads CAWSGRPGEVPLYNEQFF. This sequence uses TRBV30 and TRBJ2-1, and TRBD2 may be the D gene, going by 6 matching bases. From cysteine to phenylalanine, the CDR3 is 18 amino acids long. The read is trimmed to its CDR3 DNA, 54 bases read in frame from base 1. Per the germline V gene (reference sequence), GTSNPN is the CDR1 and SVGIG is the CDR2. V is reduced by 1 base and J by 3 bases, leaving a spacing of 22 bases between them.